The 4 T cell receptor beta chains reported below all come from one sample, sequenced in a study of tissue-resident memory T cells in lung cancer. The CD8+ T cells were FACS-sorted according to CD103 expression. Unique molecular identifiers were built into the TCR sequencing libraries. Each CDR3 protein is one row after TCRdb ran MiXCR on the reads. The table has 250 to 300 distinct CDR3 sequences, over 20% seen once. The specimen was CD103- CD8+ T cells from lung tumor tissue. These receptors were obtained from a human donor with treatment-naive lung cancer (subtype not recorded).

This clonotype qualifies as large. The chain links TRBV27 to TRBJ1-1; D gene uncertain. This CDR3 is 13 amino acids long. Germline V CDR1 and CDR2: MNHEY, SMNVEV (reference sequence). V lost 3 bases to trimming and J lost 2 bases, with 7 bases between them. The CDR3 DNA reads TGTGCCAGCAGTTTGGGCAGTAACACTGAAGCTTTCTTT. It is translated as CASSLGSNTEAFF.

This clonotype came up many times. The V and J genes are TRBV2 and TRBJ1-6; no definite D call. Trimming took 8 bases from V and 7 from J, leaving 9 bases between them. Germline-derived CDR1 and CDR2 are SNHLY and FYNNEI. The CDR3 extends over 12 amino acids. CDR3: CASGYMNSPLHF. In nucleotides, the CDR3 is TGTGCCAGCGGCTATATGAATTCACCCCTCCACTTT.

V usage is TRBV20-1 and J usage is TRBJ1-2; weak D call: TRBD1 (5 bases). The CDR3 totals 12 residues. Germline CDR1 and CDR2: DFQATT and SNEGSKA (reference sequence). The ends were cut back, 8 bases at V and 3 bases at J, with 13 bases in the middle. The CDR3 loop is CSFKQDYYGYTF. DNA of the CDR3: TGCAGTTTTAAACAGGATTACTATGGCTACACCTTC.

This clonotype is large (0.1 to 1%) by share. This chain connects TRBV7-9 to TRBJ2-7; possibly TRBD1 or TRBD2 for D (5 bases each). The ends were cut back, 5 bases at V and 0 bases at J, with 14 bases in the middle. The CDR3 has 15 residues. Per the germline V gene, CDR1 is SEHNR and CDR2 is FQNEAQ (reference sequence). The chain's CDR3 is CASSPPVGTSYEQYF. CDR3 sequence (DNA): TGTGCCAGCAGCCCCCCCGTAGGGACCTCCTACGAGCAGTACTTC.